This TCR beta chain was captured by sequencing in a study of cytomegalovirus exposure and HLA in healthy donors. General study results and limits: The study labeled under 200 TCR beta chains cytomegalovirus-associated. In a later analysis, at a false discovery rate of 0.05, about 17,000 TCR beta sequences matched HLA alleles. Generally TCR sequences proved uncommon, though certain public TCRs appeared in numerous donors.

Germline V gene sequence: CDR1 SEHNR, CDR2 FQNEAQ (reference sequence). J gave up 2 bases and V 11 bases, and 8 bases lay outside the gene matches. The CDR3 totals 13 residues. Notes on this clone: As yet, its antigen is unknown.

A multiplex PCR was run with 60 Vbeta primers and 13 Jbeta primers. Method: immunoSEQ multiplex PCR; TCRdb's copy keeps in-frame clones and lacks some. The data contain 150,000 to 200,000 clones, 85% of them singletons. Sequencing input: PBMCs. This TCR came from a man younger than 30 in good health and CMV-seropositive. This sequence joins TRBV7-9 and TRBJ2-5, with TRBD1 matching 7 bases. CDR3 in amino acids: CACNRGPQETQYF. The DNA for the CDR3 is TGTGCCTGCAACAGGGGACCACAAGAGACCCAGTACTTC.